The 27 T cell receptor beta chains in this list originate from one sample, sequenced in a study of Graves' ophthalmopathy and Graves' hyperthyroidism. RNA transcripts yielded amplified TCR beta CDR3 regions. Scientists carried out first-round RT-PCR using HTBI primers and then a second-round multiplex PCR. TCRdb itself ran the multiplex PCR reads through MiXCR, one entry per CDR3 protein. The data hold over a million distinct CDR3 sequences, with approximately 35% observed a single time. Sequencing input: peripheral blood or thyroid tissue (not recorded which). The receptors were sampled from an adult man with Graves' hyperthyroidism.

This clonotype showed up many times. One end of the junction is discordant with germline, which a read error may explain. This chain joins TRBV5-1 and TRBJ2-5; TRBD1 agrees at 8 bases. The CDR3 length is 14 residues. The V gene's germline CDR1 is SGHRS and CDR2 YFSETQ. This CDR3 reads CASSFRDRQETQYF. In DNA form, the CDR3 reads TGTGCCAGCAGCTTCCGGGACAGGCAAGAGACCCAGTACTTC.

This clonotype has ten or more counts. CDR3 sequence (DNA): TGTGCCAGCAGTCCCTCAGGGAAACGGAACTACGAGCAGTACTTC. This gives the protein CASSPSGKRNYEQYF. The chain recombines TRBV7-2 with TRBJ2-7, with a possible D match to TRBD1 (5 bases). The germline V gene encodes CDR1 SGHTA and CDR2 FQGNSA. The CDR3 runs 15 residues. Trimming shortened V by 6 bases and J by 3 bases, and 18 bases separated the two germline ends.

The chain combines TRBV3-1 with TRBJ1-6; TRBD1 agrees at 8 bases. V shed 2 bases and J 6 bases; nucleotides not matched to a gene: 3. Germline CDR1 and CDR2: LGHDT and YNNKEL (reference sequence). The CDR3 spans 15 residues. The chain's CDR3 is CASSQRTGINSPLHF. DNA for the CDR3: TGTGCCAGCAGCCAAAGGACAGGGATTAATTCACCCCTCCACTTT.

The chain's CDR3 is CASSLSSGGENTIYF. CDR3 nucleotides: TGTGCCAGCAGTTTATCCTCAGGGGGAGAAAACACCATATATTTT. The chain recombines TRBV12-3 or TRBV12-4 with TRBJ1-3; 7 nucleotides align to TRBD1. The CDR3 is 15 residues long. V was pared by 2 bases and J by 6 bases, with 7 bases of the junction left unmatched.

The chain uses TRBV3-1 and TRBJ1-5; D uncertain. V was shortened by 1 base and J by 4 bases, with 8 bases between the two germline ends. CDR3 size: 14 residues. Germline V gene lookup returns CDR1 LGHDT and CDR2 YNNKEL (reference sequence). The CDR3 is CASSQADGNQPQHF. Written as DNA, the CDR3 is TGTGCCAGCAGCCAAGCAGACGGTAATCAGCCCCAGCATTTT.

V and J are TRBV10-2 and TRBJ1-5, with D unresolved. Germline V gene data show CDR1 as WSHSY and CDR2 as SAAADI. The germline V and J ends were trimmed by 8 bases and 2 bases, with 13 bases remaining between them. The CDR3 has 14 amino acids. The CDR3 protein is CASVDEMGNQPQHF. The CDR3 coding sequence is TGCGCCAGCGTCGACGAAATGGGCAATCAGCCCCAGCATTTT.

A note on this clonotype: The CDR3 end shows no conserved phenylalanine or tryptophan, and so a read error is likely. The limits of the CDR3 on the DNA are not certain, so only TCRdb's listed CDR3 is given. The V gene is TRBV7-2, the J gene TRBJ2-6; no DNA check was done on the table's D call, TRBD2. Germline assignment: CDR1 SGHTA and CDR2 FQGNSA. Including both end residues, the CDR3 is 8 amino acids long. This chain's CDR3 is CASSSYTS.

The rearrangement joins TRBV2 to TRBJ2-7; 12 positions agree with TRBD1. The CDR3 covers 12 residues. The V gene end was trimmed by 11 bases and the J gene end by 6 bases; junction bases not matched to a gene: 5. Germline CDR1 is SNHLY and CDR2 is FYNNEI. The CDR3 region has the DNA TGTGCCGCCGGGACAGGGGGCACCGAGCAGTACTTC. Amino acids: CAAGTGGTEQYF.

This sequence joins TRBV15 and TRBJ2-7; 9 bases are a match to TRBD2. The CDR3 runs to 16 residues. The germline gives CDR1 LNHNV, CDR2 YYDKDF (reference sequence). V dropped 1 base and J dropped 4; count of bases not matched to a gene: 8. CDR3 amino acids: CATSRGRLAGRYEQYF. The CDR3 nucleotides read TGTGCCACCAGCAGAGGTAGGCTAGCGGGAAGGTACGAGCAGTACTTC.

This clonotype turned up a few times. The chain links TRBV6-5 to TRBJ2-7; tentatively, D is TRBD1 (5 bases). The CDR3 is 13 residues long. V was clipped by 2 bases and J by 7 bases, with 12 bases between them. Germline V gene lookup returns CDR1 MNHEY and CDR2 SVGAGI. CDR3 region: CASSYEQGSEQYF. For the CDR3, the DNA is TGTGCCAGCAGTTACGAGCAGGGTTCGGAGCAGTACTTC.

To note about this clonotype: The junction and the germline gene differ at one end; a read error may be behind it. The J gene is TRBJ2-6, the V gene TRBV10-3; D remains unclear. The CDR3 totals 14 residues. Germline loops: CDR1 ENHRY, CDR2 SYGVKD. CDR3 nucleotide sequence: TGTGCCAGCAGTTACTCGGAGGGGGCCAACGTCCTGACTTTC. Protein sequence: CASSYSEGANVLTF.

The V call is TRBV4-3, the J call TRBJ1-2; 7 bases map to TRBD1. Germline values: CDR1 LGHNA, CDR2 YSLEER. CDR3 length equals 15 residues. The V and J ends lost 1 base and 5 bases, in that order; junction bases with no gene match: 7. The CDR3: CASSQVQGDYYGYTF. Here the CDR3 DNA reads TGCGCCAGCAGCCAAGTCCAGGGGGACTATTATGGCTACACCTTC.

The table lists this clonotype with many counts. For the CDR3, the DNA is TGTGCCAGCAGCTCGGGACAGCGCGGAAACACCATATATTTT. Amino acid sequence: CASSSGQRGNTIYF. The chain uses TRBV7-9 and TRBJ1-3; 7 bases match TRBD1. With V trimmed by 4 bases and J by 4 bases, 4 bases remained unmatched. CDR1 and CDR2 from the germline V gene are SEHNR and FQNEAQ (reference sequence). This CDR3 has 14 residues.

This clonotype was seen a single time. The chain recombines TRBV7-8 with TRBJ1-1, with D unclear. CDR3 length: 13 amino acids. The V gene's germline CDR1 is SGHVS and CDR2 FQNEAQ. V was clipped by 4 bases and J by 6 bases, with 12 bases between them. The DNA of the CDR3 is TGTGCCAGCAGCTCCGGGCCTGGGGCTGAAGCTTTCTTT. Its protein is CASSSGPGAEAFF.

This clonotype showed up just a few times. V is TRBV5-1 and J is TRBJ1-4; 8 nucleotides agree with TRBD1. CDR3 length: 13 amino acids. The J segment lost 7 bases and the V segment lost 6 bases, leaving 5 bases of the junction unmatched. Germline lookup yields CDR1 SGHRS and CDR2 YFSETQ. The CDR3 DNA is TGCGCCAGCACCGGACAGGGAGTTGAAAAACTGTTTTTT. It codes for CASTGQGVEKLFF.

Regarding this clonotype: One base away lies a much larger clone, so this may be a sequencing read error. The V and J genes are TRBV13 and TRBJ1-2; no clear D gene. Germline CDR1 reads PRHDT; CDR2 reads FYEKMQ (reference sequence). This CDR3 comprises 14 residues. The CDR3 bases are TGTGCCAGCAGCAAAAAGGGCCGCGGCTATGGCTGCACCTTC. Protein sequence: CASSKKGRGYGCTF.

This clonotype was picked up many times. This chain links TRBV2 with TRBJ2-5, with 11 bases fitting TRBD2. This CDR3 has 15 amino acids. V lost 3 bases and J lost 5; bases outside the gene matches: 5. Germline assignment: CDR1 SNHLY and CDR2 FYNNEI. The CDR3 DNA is TGTGCCAGCAGTGATGTAAGGACTAGCGGGGAGACCCAGTACTTC. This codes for CASSDVRTSGETQYF.

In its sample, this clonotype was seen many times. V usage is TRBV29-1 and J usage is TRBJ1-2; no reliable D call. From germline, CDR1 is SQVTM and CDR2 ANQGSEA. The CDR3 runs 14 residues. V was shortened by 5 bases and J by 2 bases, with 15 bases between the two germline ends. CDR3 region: CSVSTGLMNYGYTF. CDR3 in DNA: TGCAGCGTTTCAACCGGACTGATGAACTATGGCTACACCTTC.

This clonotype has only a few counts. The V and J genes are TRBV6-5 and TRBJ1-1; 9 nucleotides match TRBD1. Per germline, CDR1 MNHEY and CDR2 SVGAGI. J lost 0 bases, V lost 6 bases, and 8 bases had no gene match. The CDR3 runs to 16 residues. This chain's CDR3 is CASSAPGQGLNTEAFF. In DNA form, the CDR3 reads TGTGCCAGCAGCGCACCGGGACAGGGATTGAACACTGAAGCTTTCTTT.

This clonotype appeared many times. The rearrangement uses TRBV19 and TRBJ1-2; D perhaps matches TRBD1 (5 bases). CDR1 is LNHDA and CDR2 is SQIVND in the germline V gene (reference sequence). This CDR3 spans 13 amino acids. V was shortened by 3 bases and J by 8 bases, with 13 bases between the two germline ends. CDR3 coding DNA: TGTGCCAGTAGTATCTGGGAGGGACGAGGCTACACCTTC. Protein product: CASSIWEGRGYTF.

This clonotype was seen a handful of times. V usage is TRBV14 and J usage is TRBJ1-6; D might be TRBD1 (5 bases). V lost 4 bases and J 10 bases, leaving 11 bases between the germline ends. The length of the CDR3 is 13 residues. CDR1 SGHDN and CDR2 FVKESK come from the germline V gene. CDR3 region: CASSPSGRSPLHF. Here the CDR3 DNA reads TGTGCCAGCAGCCCCTCGGGACGCTCACCCCTCCACTTT.

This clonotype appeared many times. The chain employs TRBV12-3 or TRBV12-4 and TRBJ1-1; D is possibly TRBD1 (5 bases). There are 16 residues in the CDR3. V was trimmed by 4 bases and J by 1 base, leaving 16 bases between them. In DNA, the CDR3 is TGTGCCAGCAGTTCGCCGGGACCGGGGTGGAACACTGAAGCTTTCTTT. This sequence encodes CASSSPGPGWNTEAFF.

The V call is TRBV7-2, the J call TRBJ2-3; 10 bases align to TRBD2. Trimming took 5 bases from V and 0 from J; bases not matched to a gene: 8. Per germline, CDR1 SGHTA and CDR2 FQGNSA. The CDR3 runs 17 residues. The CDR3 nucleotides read TGTGCCAGCAGCGACGATTCTAGCGGGGGAAGCACAGATACGCAGTATTTT. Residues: CASSDDSSGGSTDTQYF. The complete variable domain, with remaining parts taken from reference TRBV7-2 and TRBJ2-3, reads GAGVSQSPSNKVTEKGKDVELRCDPISGHTALYWYRQSLGQGLEFLIYFQGNSAPDKSGLPSDRFSAERTGGSVSTLTIQRTQQEDSAVYLCASSDDSSGGSTDTQYFGPGTRLTVL.

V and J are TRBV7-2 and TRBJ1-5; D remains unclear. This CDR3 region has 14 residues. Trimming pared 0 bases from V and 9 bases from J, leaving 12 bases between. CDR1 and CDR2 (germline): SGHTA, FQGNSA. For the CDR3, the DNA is TGTGCCAGCAGCTTAGCGGCAGGAGATCGGCCCCAGCATTTT. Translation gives CASSLAAGDRPQHF.

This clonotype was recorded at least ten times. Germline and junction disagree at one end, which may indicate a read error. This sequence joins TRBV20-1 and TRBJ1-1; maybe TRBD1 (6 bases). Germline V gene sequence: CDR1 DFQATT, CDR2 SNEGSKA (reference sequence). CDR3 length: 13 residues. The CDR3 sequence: CSAIRQENIEAFF. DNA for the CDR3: TGCAGTGCTATACGACAGGAAAACATTGAAGCTTTCTTT.

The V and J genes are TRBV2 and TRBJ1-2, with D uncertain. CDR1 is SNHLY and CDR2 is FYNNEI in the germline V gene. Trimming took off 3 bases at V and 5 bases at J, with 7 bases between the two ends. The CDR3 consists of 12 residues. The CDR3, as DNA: TGTGCCAGCAGTGAGGAGGGTTATGGCTACACCTTC. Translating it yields CASSEEGYGYTF.

In DNA, the CDR3 is TGTGCCAGCAGCTCGGTCGAGGGAAGCACTGAAGCTTTCTTT. This translates into CASSSVEGSTEAFF. The chain combines TRBV5-6 with TRBJ1-1; D gene ambiguous. This CDR3 region has 14 residues. Trimming took 3 bases from V and 4 from J, leaving 13 bases between them. Germline lookup yields CDR1 SGHDT and CDR2 YYEEEE.